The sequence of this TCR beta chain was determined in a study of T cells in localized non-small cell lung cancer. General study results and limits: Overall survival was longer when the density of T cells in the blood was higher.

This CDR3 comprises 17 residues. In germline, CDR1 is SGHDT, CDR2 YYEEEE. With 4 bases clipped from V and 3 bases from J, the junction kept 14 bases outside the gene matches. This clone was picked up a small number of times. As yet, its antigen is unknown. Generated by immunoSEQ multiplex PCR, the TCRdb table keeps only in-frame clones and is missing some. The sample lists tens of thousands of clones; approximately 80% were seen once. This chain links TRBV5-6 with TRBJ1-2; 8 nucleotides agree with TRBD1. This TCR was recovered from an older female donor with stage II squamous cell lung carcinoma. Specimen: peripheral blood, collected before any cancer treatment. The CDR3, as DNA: TGTGCCAGCAGCACCCGGGACAGGACGAAACGACACTATGGCTACACCTTC. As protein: CASSTRDRTKRHYGYTF. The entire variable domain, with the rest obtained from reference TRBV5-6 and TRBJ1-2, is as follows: DAGVTQSPTHLIKTRGQQVTLRCSPKSGHDTVSWYQQALGQGPQFIFQYYEEEERQRGNFPDRFSGHQFPNYSSELNVNALLLGDSALYLCASSTRDRTKRHYGYTFGSGTRLTVV.